Below, 9 T cell receptor beta chains from the same sample are listed, as sequenced in a study of T cells after yellow fever vaccination. TCRdb itself ran the 5' RACE reads through MiXCR, one entry per CDR3 protein. This sample has 500,000 to 650,000 distinct CDR3 sequences, with roughly an eighth found just once. Source: PBMCs, taken on the day of the yellow fever booster vaccination. The origin of the receptors is a young man who received the YFV17D yellow fever vaccine.

The rearrangement joins TRBV29-1 to TRBJ1-2; TRBD1 might be the D (6 bases). V gave up 7 bases and J gave up 8 bases, with 20 bases separating them. The germline CDR1 and CDR2 sequences are SQVTM and ANQGSEA. This CDR3 comprises 13 residues. CDR3 coding DNA: TGCAGCGCCTGGACGGGGGGCTTAAGGGGCTACACCTTC. It specifies CSAWTGGLRGYTF.

This chain connects TRBV19 to TRBJ1-5; D unclear. V lost 3 bases, J lost 3 bases, and 15 bases lay in between. The germline CDR1 and CDR2 sequences are LNHDA and SQIVND (reference sequence). The CDR3 covers 16 residues. CDR3 sequence reads: CASSISVQIPNQPQHF. The CDR3 coding sequence is TGTGCCAGTAGTATTTCGGTACAGATACCCAATCAGCCCCAGCATTTT.

This clonotype was seen only a few times. J is TRBJ1-1 and V is TRBV7-9; 8 nucleotides align to TRBD1. Germline CDR1 reads SEHNR; CDR2 reads FQNEAQ (reference sequence). CDR3 length: 16 amino acids. V was pared by 5 bases and J by 1 base, with 9 bases of the junction left unmatched. The CDR3 loop reads CASSHWVTGANTEAFF. The CDR3 DNA follows: TGTGCCAGCAGCCACTGGGTGACAGGGGCGAACACTGAAGCTTTCTTT.

There are a few counts of this clonotype. The chain employs TRBV7-6 and TRBJ2-7; D call uncertain. There are 13 residues in the CDR3. In germline, CDR1 is SGHVS, CDR2 FNYEAQ. The germline V and J ends were trimmed by 1 base and 3 bases, with 7 bases remaining between them. The CDR3 spells CASSLEQSYEQYF. The CDR3 bases are TGTGCCAGCAGCTTAGAACAGAGCTACGAGCAGTACTTC. The full variable domain, in which reference TRBV7-6 and TRBJ2-7 provide the parts outside the CDR3, is GAGVSQSPRYKVTKRGQDVALRCDPISGHVSLYWYRQALGQGPEFLTYFNYEAQQDKSGLPNDRFSAERPEGSISTLTIQRTEQRDSAMYRCASSLEQSYEQYFGPGTRLTVT.

This clonotype occurred a few times. The chain combines TRBV7-8 with TRBJ1-1; unclear D gene. CDR1 and CDR2 from the germline V gene are SGHVS and FQNEAQ. The CDR3 runs 13 residues. With 5 bases removed from V and 1 base from J, the gap between germline ends came to 8 bases. The CDR3 DNA reads TGTGCCAGCAGCGTACAAGAGAACACTGAAGCTTTCTTT. Its translation: CASSVQENTEAFF.

In this sample, this clonotype turned up many times. V usage is TRBV7-9 and J usage is TRBJ2-1; a weak D match, TRBD2 (6 bases). The germline V and J ends were trimmed by 10 bases and 3 bases, with 19 bases remaining between them. The CDR3 loop spans 15 amino acids. Germline assignment: CDR1 SEHNR and CDR2 FQNEAQ (reference sequence). CDR3 residues: CAIPTGDSFYNEQFF. The CDR3 DNA reads as TGTGCCATCCCGACCGGGGACTCCTTCTACAATGAGCAGTTCTTC.

The chain carries TRBV18 and TRBJ2-5, with 8 bases identical to TRBD1. CDR3 size: 13 residues. Germline V lookup: CDR1 KGHSH, CDR2 LQKENI. After removal of 6 bases from V and 3 bases from J, the junction contained 3 bases not matched to a gene. The CDR3 is CASSTGAKETQYF. The CDR3, as DNA: TGTGCCAGCTCGACAGGGGCAAAAGAGACCCAGTACTTC.

CDR3: CASSYEPGQGLVWSSYNEQFF. Here the CDR3 DNA reads TGCGCCAGCAGCTACGAACCGGGACAAGGACTAGTTTGGAGCTCCTACAATGAGCAGTTCTTC. J is TRBJ2-1 and V is TRBV5-1, with a possible D match to TRBD2 (7 bases). V was pared by 3 bases and J by 0 bases, with 28 bases between. The CDR3 extends over 21 amino acids. The germline V gene encodes CDR1 SGHRS and CDR2 YFSETQ.

V is TRBV27 and J is TRBJ1-2; D gene unclear. CDR3 length: 13 residues. Germline V gene lookup returns CDR1 MNHEY and CDR2 SMNVEV (reference sequence). The V and J ends lost 8 bases and 2 bases respectively, with 12 bases between them. The chain's CDR3 is CASGEYSNYGYTF. The CDR3 DNA follows: TGTGCCAGCGGAGAGTACAGCAACTATGGCTACACCTTC.